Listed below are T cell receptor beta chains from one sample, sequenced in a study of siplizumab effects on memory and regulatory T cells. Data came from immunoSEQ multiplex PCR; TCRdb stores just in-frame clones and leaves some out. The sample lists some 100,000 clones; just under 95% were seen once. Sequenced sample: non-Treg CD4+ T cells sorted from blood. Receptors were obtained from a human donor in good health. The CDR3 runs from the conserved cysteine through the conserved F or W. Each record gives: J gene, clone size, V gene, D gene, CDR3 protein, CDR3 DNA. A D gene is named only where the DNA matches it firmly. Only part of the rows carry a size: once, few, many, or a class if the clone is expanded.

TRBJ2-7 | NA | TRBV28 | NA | CASSLSFEQYF | TGTGCCAGCAGTTTATCTTTCGAGCAGTACTTC
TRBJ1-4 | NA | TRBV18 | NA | CASSRNPNEKLFF | TGTGCCAGCTCACGGAACCCCAATGAAAAACTGTTTTTT
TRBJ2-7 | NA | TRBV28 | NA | CASRKTTGEQYF | TGTGCCAGCAGAAAGACCACGGGGGAGCAGTACTTC
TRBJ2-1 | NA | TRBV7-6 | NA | CASSLYHRADHSYNEQFF | TGTGCCAGCAGCTTATATCATCGGGCGGATCACTCCTACAATGAGCAGTTCTTC
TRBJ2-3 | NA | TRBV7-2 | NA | CASSHPGLRGNTDTQYF | TGTGCCAGCAGCCACCCCGGCCTGCGAGGGAACACAGATACGCAGTATTTT
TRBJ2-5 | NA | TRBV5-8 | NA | CASSLPVETQYF | TGTGCCAGCAGCTTGCCCGTGGAGACCCAGTACTTC
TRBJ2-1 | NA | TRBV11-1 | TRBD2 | CASSHPLAEKHNEQFF | TGTGCCAGCAGCCACCCCCTAGCGGAGAAACACAATGAGCAGTTCTTC
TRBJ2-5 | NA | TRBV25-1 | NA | CASGSNKALETQYF | TGTGCCAGCGGGTCCAATAAAGCATTAGAGACCCAGTACTTC
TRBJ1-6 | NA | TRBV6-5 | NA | CASSYSTRGGGSPLHF | TGTGCCAGCAGTTACTCGACCAGGGGTGGAGGGTCACCCCTCCACTTT
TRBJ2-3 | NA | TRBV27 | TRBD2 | CASSPRKASGRKADTQYF | TGTGCCAGCAGTCCCCGAAAGGCTAGCGGGAGAAAGGCAGATACGCAGTATTTT
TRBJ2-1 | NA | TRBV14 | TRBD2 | CASSQGLAATQNEQFF | TGTGCCAGCAGCCAAGGACTAGCCGCTACCCAAAATGAGCAGTTCTTC
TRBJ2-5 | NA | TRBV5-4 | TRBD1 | CASSRGHPGTGDPGTQYF | TGTGCCAGCAGCCGGGGGCATCCTGGGACAGGGGATCCAGGTACCCAGTACTTC
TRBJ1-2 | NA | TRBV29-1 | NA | CSVEDSVRQRGYTF | TGCAGCGTTGAAGATTCGGTACGTCAGAGAGGCTACACCTTC
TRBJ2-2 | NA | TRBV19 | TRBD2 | CASSLAGAAGVGELFF | TGTGCCAGTAGTTTAGCGGGAGCCGCTGGGGTAGGGGAGCTGTTTTTT
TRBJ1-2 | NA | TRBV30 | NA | CAWSKRSSGDYGYTF | TGTGCCTGGAGCAAAAGGTCCTCCGGGGACTATGGCTACACCTTC
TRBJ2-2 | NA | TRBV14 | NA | CASSLQFHTGELFF | TGTGCCAGCAGCCTGCAGTTTCACACCGGGGAGCTGTTTTTT
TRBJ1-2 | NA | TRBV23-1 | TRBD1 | CASSQSHEGAHYGYTF | TGCGCCAGCAGTCAAAGCCACGAGGGGGCGCACTATGGCTACACCTTC
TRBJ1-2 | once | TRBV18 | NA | CASSPLDLANYGYTF | TGTGCCAGCTCACCCCTGGATTTGGCTAACTATGGCTACACCTTC
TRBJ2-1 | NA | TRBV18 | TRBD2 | CASSSWAGGSLDRYYNEQFF | TGTGCCAGCTCAAGCTGGGCGGGAGGTTCACTAGACCGATACTACAATGAGCAGTTCTTC
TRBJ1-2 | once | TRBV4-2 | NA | CASSQDRRDHGYTF | TGTGCCAGCAGCCAAGACCGTAGGGACCACGGCTACACCTTC
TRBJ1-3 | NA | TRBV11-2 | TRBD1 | CASSSRQGSSGNTIYF | TGTGCCAGCAGCTCGAGACAGGGGAGCTCTGGAAACACCATATATTTT
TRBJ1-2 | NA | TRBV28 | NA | CASRMTHGYTF | TGTGCCAGCAGGATGACCCATGGCTACACCTTC
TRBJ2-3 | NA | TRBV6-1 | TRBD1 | CASSVPTGGRTDTQYF | TGTGCCAGCAGTGTACCGACAGGGGGCCGCACAGATACGCAGTATTTT
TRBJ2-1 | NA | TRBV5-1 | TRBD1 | CASSDRGPYNEQFF | TGCGCCAGCAGCGACAGGGGCCCCTACAATGAGCAGTTCTTC
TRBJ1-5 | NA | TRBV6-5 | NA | CASRETRFQPQHF | TGTGCCAGCAGGGAGACACGGTTTCAGCCCCAGCATTTT